The T cell receptor beta chain under discussion was sequenced for a study of OX40 agonist ivuxolimab in advanced cancers. Background on the study: Previous treatment with anti-PD-1, anti-PD-L1 or anti-CTLA-4 therapy was allowed; about 37% had received some. General study results and limits: By week 6 at 0.1 to 3.0 mg/kg, blood CD4+ and CD8+ T cells had expanded clonally.

This clone showed up just once. Its target is not known. CDR3 length equals 15 residues. Germline CDR1 and CDR2: SEHNR and FQNEAQ (reference sequence). J was trimmed by 6 bases and V by 5 bases; bases with no gene match: 11. Any history of autoimmune disease or systemic immunosuppression disqualified patients. Assay: immunoSEQ multiplex PCR; the TCRdb copy retains only in-frame clones and omits some. The data hold roughly 92,000 clones, with roughly four fifths observed a single time. This chain connects TRBV7-9 to TRBJ2-7, with TRBD1 identical over 9 bases. This receptor was obtained from an adult with an advanced solid tumor such as melanoma, head and neck, liver or kidney cancer. The source material was CD4+ or CD8+ T cells sorted from blood, sampled in a trial of the OX40 agonist ivuxolimab. CDR3 region: CASSHSTGTGIEQYF. The DNA for the CDR3 is TGTGCCAGCAGCCATTCAACCGGGACAGGGATCGAGCAGTACTTC.